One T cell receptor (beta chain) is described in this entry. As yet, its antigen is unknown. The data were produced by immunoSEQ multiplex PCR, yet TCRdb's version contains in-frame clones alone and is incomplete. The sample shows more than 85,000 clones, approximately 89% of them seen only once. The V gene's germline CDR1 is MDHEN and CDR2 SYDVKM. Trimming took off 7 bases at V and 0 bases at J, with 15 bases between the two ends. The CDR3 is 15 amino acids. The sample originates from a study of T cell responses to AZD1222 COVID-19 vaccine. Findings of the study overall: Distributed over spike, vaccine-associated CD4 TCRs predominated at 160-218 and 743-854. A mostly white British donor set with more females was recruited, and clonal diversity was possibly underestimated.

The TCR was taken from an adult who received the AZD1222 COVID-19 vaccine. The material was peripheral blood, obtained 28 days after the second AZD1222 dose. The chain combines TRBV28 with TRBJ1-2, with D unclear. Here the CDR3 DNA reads TGTGCCAGCACGAACTTCCTTGGCCCTAACTATGGCTACACCTTC. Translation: CASTNFLGPNYGYTF.